This entry lists 21 T cell receptor beta chains sequenced from one sample in a study of patients and donors after allogeneic stem cell transplantation. Via MiXCR, TCRdb re-called the RT-PCR reads, giving one row per CDR3 protein. The repertoire holds under 200,000 distinct CDR3 sequences, about 30% seen once, with 3.2% in the top ten. The sample taken for sequencing was blood, either unsorted or a sorted T cell fraction (not recorded which). These receptors were collected from a human donor who was either an allogeneic HSCT recipient or a stem cell or donor lymphocyte infusion donor (not recorded which). It is not recorded whose cells these are; they may come from a transplant donor.

This chain connects TRBV28 to TRBJ1-4; maybe TRBD1 (5 bases). V shed 2 bases and J shed 8 bases, with 15 bases lying between them. The CDR3 covers 15 residues. Germline V CDR1 and CDR2: MDHEN, SYDVKM. In DNA, the CDR3 is TGTGCCAGCAGTTTACCCACGGGACTAGGGGAAAAACTGTTTTTT. This encodes CASSLPTGLGEKLFF.

This clonotype was seen more than once but under ten times. CDR3 sequence reads: CASSLMGQGAGQPQHF. Written as DNA, the CDR3 is TGTGCCAGCAGTTTAATGGGACAGGGGGCAGGTCAGCCCCAGCATTTT. This chain uses TRBV12-3 or TRBV12-4 with TRBJ1-5, with TRBD1 matching over 12 bases. CDR3 length equals 16 residues. The V gene end was trimmed by 2 bases and the J gene end by 6 bases; junction bases not matched to a gene: 5.

This clonotype was counted ten times or more. The chain combines TRBV12-3 or TRBV12-4 with TRBJ1-5, with 8 positions matching TRBD1. V shed 2 bases and J 9 bases; nucleotides not matched to a gene: 3. The CDR3 loop spans 13 amino acids. In nucleotides, the CDR3 is TGTGCCAGCAGTTTATCAGGGGGCCGGCCCCAGCATTTT. Its translation is CASSLSGGRPQHF.

J is TRBJ2-1 and V is TRBV10-3; TRBD2 matches at 9 bases. The length of the CDR3 is 17 residues. The germline gives CDR1 ENHRY, CDR2 SYGVKD. Trimming at V came to 0 bases and at J to 8 bases, leaving 11 bases not matched to a gene. The chain's CDR3 is CAISESVSGSSFDEQFF. The CDR3 region has the DNA TGTGCCATCAGTGAGTCGGTTAGCGGGAGTTCGTTTGATGAGCAGTTCTTC.

The genes are TRBV20-1 and TRBJ2-3; D ambiguous. The V end lost 3 bases, the J end lost 4 bases, and 14 bases lay between the germline ends. The CDR3 is 14 amino acids. Germline lookup yields CDR1 DFQATT and CDR2 SNEGSKA (reference sequence). CDR3: CSARTQYGSDTQYF. CDR3 bases: TGCAGTGCTAGGACCCAGTATGGGTCAGATACGCAGTATTTT.

V is TRBV15 and J is TRBJ2-3; possible D gene TRBD2, 6 bases. The germline gives CDR1 LNHNV, CDR2 YYDKDF (reference sequence). CDR3 size: 14 residues. Trimming stripped 5 bases from V and 2 bases from J, with 11 bases between. This chain's CDR3 is CATSVGLSTDTQYF. The CDR3 DNA sequence: TGTGCCACCAGCGTGGGACTCTCCACAGATACGCAGTATTTT.

This clonotype has a handful of counts. The gene calls are TRBV14 and TRBJ1-4, with D possibly TRBD1 on 5 matching bases. V lost 0 bases and J lost 7, with 12 bases in between. Germline loops: CDR1 SGHDN, CDR2 FVKESK. The CDR3 loop spans 15 amino acids. CDR3 DNA sequence: TGTGCCAGCAGCCAAGATCGCCAGGGCGGTGAAAAACTGTTTTTT. It codes for CASSQDRQGGEKLFF. Full variable domain (rest looked up from reference TRBV14 and TRBJ1-4): EAGVTQFPSHSVIEKGQTVTLRCDPISGHDNLYWYRRVMGKEIKFLLHFVKESKQDESGMPNNRFLAERTGGTYSTLKVQPAELEDSGVYFCASSQDRQGGEKLFFGSGTQLSVL.

The CDR3 DNA reads TGTGCCAGCCTCGCAGGGACCGATACCTACGAGCAGTACTTC. This codes for CASLAGTDTYEQYF. The chain has TRBV18 and TRBJ2-7; D could derive from TRBD1 or TRBD2 (5 bases each). This CDR3 is built from 14 residues. The ends were cut back, 8 bases at V and 2 bases at J, with 16 bases in the middle. Germline V gene data show CDR1 as KGHSH and CDR2 as LQKENI. The whole variable domain, remainder taken from reference TRBV18 and TRBJ2-7, is NAGVMQNPRHLVRRRGQEARLRCSPMKGHSHVYWYRQLPEEGLKFMVYLQKENIIDESGMPKERFSAEFPKEGPSILRIQQVVRGDSAAYFCASLAGTDTYEQYFGPGTRLTVT.

The rearrangement joins TRBV6-5 to TRBJ1-1; D not resolved. This CDR3 is built from 15 residues. The ends were cut back, 0 bases at V and 1 base at J, with 9 bases in the middle. CDR1 and CDR2 (germline): MNHEY, SVGAGI. The CDR3 spells CASSYSNNPNTEAFF. In DNA form, the CDR3 reads TGTGCCAGCAGTTACTCCAACAACCCGAACACTGAAGCTTTCTTT.

There are a few counts of this clonotype. The gene calls are TRBV2 and TRBJ1-4; 9 nucleotides match TRBD1. V shed 7 bases and J 8 bases; nucleotides not matched to a gene: 11. This CDR3 comprises 15 residues. The germline V gene has CDR1 SNHLY and CDR2 FYNNEI. This CDR3 reads CASILTGGVWEKLFF. CDR3 DNA: TGTGCCAGCATCCTTACAGGGGGCGTTTGGGAAAAACTGTTTTTT. Variable domain in full (rest from reference TRBV2 and TRBJ1-4): EPEVTQTPSHQVTQMGQEVILRCVPISNHLYFYWYRQILGQKVEFLVSFYNNEISEKSEIFDDQFSVERPDGSNFTLKIRSTKLEDSAMYFCASILTGGVWEKLFFGSGTQLSVL.

The J gene is TRBJ2-1, the V gene TRBV15, with unresolved D. Germline CDR1 reads LNHNV; CDR2 reads YYDKDF (reference sequence). The V and J ends lost 5 bases and 0 bases respectively, with 17 bases between them. The CDR3 covers 17 residues. CDR3 sequence (DNA): TGTGCCACCAGCCTCGTGCAACTTCAAAGCTCCTACAATGAGCAGTTCTTC. The encoded protein is CATSLVQLQSSYNEQFF. Looking up the rest from reference TRBV15 and TRBJ2-1 gives the full variable domain: DAMVIQNPRYQVTQFGKPVTLSCSQTLNHNVMYWYQQKSSQAPKLLFHYYDKDFNNEADTPDNFQSRRPNTSFCFLDIRSPGLGDTAMYLCATSLVQLQSSYNEQFFGPGTRLTVL.

This clonotype appeared a few times. The chain uses TRBV9 and TRBJ1-6; TRBD1 might be the D (6 bases). This CDR3 spans 15 amino acids. CDR1 SGDLS and CDR2 YYNGEE come from the germline V gene. Between the trimmed V and J ends, which lost 4 bases and 0 bases, there was a span of 8 bases. This chain's CDR3 is CASSPRGSYNSPLHF. For the CDR3, the DNA is TGTGCCAGCAGCCCCAGGGGCTCCTATAATTCACCCCTCCACTTT.

In this sample, this clonotype turned up many times. At one boundary the junction diverges from the germline segment, which might be a read error. The rearrangement links TRBV6-5 to TRBJ2-7; unclear D gene. The CDR3 sequence is 11 residues long. Germline CDR1 MNHEY, CDR2 SVGAGI. DNA of the CDR3: TGTGCCAGCAGTTACTCCCACGAGCAGTACTTC. Its protein is CASSYSHEQYF.

This clonotype was seen repeatedly, ten times or more. The chain employs TRBV16 and TRBJ1-4; 7 bases match TRBD1. Trimming cost V 4 bases and J 6 bases; bases outside gene matches: 8. Germline lookup yields CDR1 KGHSY and CDR2 FQNENV. This CDR3 is built from 15 residues. The CDR3 DNA is TGTGCCAGCAGCCCCCGGACAGGTTTAGATGAAAAACTGTTTTTT. It yields the protein CASSPRTGLDEKLFF.

This clonotype was counted a few times. This chain connects TRBV10-3 to TRBJ2-7, with 8 bases fitting TRBD2. CDR3 length equals 13 residues. Germline assignment: CDR1 ENHRY and CDR2 SYGVKD. V was clipped by 10 bases and J by 6 bases; unmatched bases: 11. For the CDR3, the DNA is TGTGCCACCGGGCGGGAGGAGGCTTCCGAGCAGTACTTC. Protein product: CATGREEASEQYF.

The chain combines TRBV12-3 or TRBV12-4 with TRBJ2-6; no reliable D call. The CDR3 is 16 residues long. V was clipped by 5 bases and J by 3 bases, with 14 bases between them. The CDR3 bases are TGTGCCAGCAGTCGGTTGGGAATAGGTGGGGCCAACGTCCTGACTTTC. Amino acids: CASSRLGIGGANVLTF.

The chain is built from TRBV27 and TRBJ2-1; 12 bases line up with TRBD2. Germline CDR1 MNHEY, CDR2 SMNVEV (reference sequence). V trimming: 4 bases; J trimming: 6 bases; junction bases outside the gene matches: 4. The CDR3 is 15 residues long. The CDR3 nucleotides read TGTGCCAGCAGTTCCCTAGCGGGAGGGCCCAATGAGCAGTTCTTC. This codes for CASSSLAGGPNEQFF.

This clonotype was counted between two and nine times. The chain couples TRBV5-1 to TRBJ1-3, with 12 bases lining up with TRBD1. Germline loops: CDR1 SGHRS, CDR2 YFSETQ. J was trimmed by 4 bases and V by 0 bases; bases with no gene match: 8. The CDR3 extends over 18 amino acids. The CDR3 loop reads CASSLDRDRGPLGNTIYF. CDR3 in DNA: TGCGCCAGCAGCTTGGACCGGGACAGGGGGCCCTTGGGAAACACCATATATTTT. Full variable domain (missing parts from reference TRBV5-1 and TRBJ1-3): KAGVTQTPRYLIKTRGQQVTLSCSPISGHRSVSWYQQTPGQGLQFLFEYFSETQRNKGNFPGRFSGRQFSNSRSEMNVSTLELGDSALYLCASSLDRDRGPLGNTIYFGEGSWLTVV.

This clonotype has just a few counts. V usage is TRBV7-9 and J usage is TRBJ2-3, with 9 bases lining up with TRBD1. V was pared by 3 bases and J by 4 bases, with 5 bases of the junction left unmatched. The CDR3 consists of 15 residues. Germline loops: CDR1 SEHNR, CDR2 FQNEAQ (reference sequence). CDR3 DNA sequence: TGTGCCAGCAGCTTGCGGGGACAGGGCCCAGATACGCAGTATTTT. Translating it yields CASSLRGQGPDTQYF.

The V gene is TRBV10-3, the J gene TRBJ1-5; 9 nucleotides match TRBD1. The ends lost 6 bases at V and 7 bases at J; junction bases unmatched: 7. Germline values: CDR1 ENHRY, CDR2 SYGVKD. There are 14 residues in the CDR3. The CDR3 region is CAIRGQGTDQPQHF. CDR3 nucleotides: TGTGCCATCAGGGGACAGGGAACCGACCAGCCCCAGCATTTT.

This clonotype has a handful of counts. The chain is built from TRBV6-5 and TRBJ2-3; D is unresolved. V lost 4 bases and J lost 2, with 10 bases in between. This CDR3 comprises 14 residues. Germline lookup yields CDR1 MNHEY and CDR2 SVGAGI. The DNA for the CDR3 is TGTGCCAGCAGTTCCCATCTAAACACAGATACGCAGTATTTT. Amino acids: CASSSHLNTDTQYF.